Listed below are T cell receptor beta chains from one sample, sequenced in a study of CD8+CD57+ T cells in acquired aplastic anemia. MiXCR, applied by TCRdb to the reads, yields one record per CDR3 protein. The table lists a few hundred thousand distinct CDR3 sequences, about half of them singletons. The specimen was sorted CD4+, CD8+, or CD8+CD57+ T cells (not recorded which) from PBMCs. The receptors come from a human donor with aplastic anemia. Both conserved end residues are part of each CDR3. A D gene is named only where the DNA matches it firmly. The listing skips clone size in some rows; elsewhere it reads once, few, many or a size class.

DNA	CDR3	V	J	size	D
TGTGCCAGCCGCCCCCATACAGGGGAGCAGTACTTC	CASRPHTGEQYF	TRBV25-1	TRBJ2-7	.	.
TGTGCCAGCCTTGCTGGGGGGCCTTGGACTGAAGCTTTCTTT	CASLAGGPWTEAFF	TRBV12-3/TRBV12-4	TRBJ1-1	many	.
TGTGCCAGCAGCTTAGTCCAGGGGGCAAACGAGCAGTACTTC	CASSLVQGANEQYF	TRBV7-2	TRBJ2-7	.	TRBD1
TGTGCCAGCTCACCACCGTCCCTAGCCGGGCGAGATACGCAGTATTTT	CASSPPSLAGRDTQYF	TRBV18	TRBJ2-3	.	.
TGTGCCAGCAGCTTATCCCTGCCAGGGGGCATGGGGGGCTACACCTTC	CASSLSLPGGMGGYTF	TRBV6-5	TRBJ1-2	few	TRBD1
TGTGCCAGCAGCCGAGGTCTTATGAACACTGAAGCTTCCTTT	CASSRGLMNTEASF	TRBV6-5	TRBJ1-1	.	.
TGTGCCAGCTCACCTACGGGGGAAAGCCTGAATTCACCCCTCCACTTT	CASSPTGESLNSPLHF	TRBV18	TRBJ1-6	few	.
TGTGCCAGTAACCACAGGGGGACAAATTCACCCCTCCACTTT	CASNHRGTNSPLHF	TRBV19	TRBJ1-6	many	TRBD1
TGCAGTGCTAGAGACTCGTGGGGGGACTATGGCTACACCTTC	CSARDSWGDYGYTF	TRBV20-1	TRBJ1-2	many	.
TGTGCCAGCAGCCTAACTAGCAGGACTGCCTACGAGCAGTACTTC	CASSLTSRTAYEQYF	TRBV11-2	TRBJ2-7	.	.
TGTGCCAGCATCTCGTCGTGGGGCGAGCAGTACTTC	CASISSWGEQYF	TRBV6-1	TRBJ2-7	many	.
TGTGCCAGCAGTCAAACACTAGCGGGTAGCACAGATACGCAGTATTTT	CASSQTLAGSTDTQYF	TRBV6-1	TRBJ2-3	few	TRBD2
TGCAGCGTTGAAAGGATAGGTTCGAGCACAGATACGCAGTATTTT	CSVERIGSSTDTQYF	TRBV29-1	TRBJ2-3	.	.
TGTGCCAGCAGCCAAGTGGAGTTTGTCCTGTACTTC	CASSQVEFVLYF	TRBV3-1	TRBJ2-5	many	.
TGTGCCGCTACAGGGGACTTCTCTGGAAACACCATATATTTT	CAATGDFSGNTIYF	TRBV10-3	TRBJ1-3	many	TRBD1
TGCAGTGCTAGAGACGAGGGTGCCTACGAGCAGTACTTC	CSARDEGAYEQYF	TRBV20-1	TRBJ2-7	.	.
TGTGCCAGCAGCCCTTTAGCGGGGATGTCCAGCAATCAGCCCCAGCATTTT	CASSPLAGMSSNQPQHF	TRBV2	TRBJ1-5	.	.
TGTGCCAGCAGTCTCCTTATCCTGGAGCCCCAGCGTTTT	CASSLLILEPQRF	TRBV6-1	TRBJ1-5	few	.
TGTGCCAGCAGCTTGCCATCTATCCGCGAGCAGTACTTC	CASSLPSIREQYF	TRBV5-8	TRBJ2-7	many	.
TGCAGTGCTAGAGAGTTACAGGGTGGAGGGGCTGGACCCCTCCACTTT	CSARELQGGGAGPLHF	TRBV20-1	TRBJ1-6	many	.
TGTGCCAGCAGCTCATACCCCCGGGACACAGATACGCAGTATTTT	CASSSYPRDTDTQYF	TRBV7-6	TRBJ2-3	.	.
TGTGCCAGCAGCCCACGGACAGGGCGAAACTATGGCTACACCTTC	CASSPRTGRNYGYTF	TRBV7-9	TRBJ1-2	.	TRBD1
TGTGCCAGCAGCGCCGGGACAGGTTTCTATGGCTACACCTTC	CASSAGTGFYGYTF	TRBV7-2	TRBJ1-2	.	TRBD1
TGTGCCAGCAGTTATCCTAGCGGGGGGGTCGGCACAGATACGCAGTATTTT	CASSYPSGGVGTDTQYF	TRBV6-9	TRBJ2-3	many	TRBD2
TGTGCCAGCACAGCCCCCCCGTCACCCCTCCACTTT	CASTAPPSPLHF	TRBV2	TRBJ1-6	.	.
TGTGCCAGCAGTTTAGTGCCGGCAGGGGAGAACACTGAAGCTTTCTTT	CASSLVPAGENTEAFF	TRBV2	TRBJ1-1	.	.
TGTGCCAGCAGTTACTCGTCAGGGGCTAACTATGGCTACACCTTC	CASSYSSGANYGYTF	TRBV6-6	TRBJ1-2	many	.
TGTGCCACCAGCAGAGATCCAGCAGGCCTGAGCGGCGGAGGCTACACCTTC	CATSRDPAGLSGGGYTF	TRBV15	TRBJ1-2	.	.
TGCAGTGCTGACCGGGACAGCTACGAGCAGTACTTC	CSADRDSYEQYF	TRBV20-1	TRBJ2-7	.	TRBD1
TGTGCCAGCAGCGCAGTCCTCATGCAGGGAGCTAACTATGGCTACACCTTC	CASSAVLMQGANYGYTF	TRBV7-8	TRBJ1-2	many	.
TGTGCCAGCAGCGCCCGACAGAAGAACACTGAAGCTTTCTTT	CASSARQKNTEAFF	TRBV3-1	TRBJ1-1	.	.
TGCAGTGCGAGAGAAGGGACAACCAAGCGGGAGACCCAGTACTTC	CSAREGTTKRETQYF	TRBV20-1	TRBJ2-5	many	.
TGTGCCAGCAGCTCCCCGACGTATCCTCCAGGACAGTACTTC	CASSSPTYPPGQYF	TRBV7-9	TRBJ2-7	many	.
TGTGCCAGTAGTCTGACAGTGGGGGAAATCCAAGAGACCCAGTACTTC	CASSLTVGEIQETQYF	TRBV19	TRBJ2-5	many	.
TGCAGTGCTGCGGAGACTGAAGCTTTCTTT	CSAAETEAFF	TRBV20-1	TRBJ1-1	.	.
TGTGCCAGCAGCCTGGGACAGGGGGAAGGAGAGACCCAGTACTTC	CASSLGQGEGETQYF	TRBV4-2	TRBJ2-5	.	TRBD1
TGCGCCAGCAGTGAAGACACCTACACCGGGGAGCTGTTTTTT	CASSEDTYTGELFF	TRBV10-2	TRBJ2-2	.	.
TGTGCCAGCAGCTTCCGACGATCCACTGAAGCTTTCTTT	CASSFRRSTEAFF	TRBV7-2	TRBJ1-1	once	.
TGTGCCACCCGGGACAGGTGGGCCTACGAGCAGTACTTC	CATRDRWAYEQYF	TRBV7-2	TRBJ2-7	once	TRBD1
TGCGCCAGCAGCTTGGCGGGAGATACGCAGTATTTT	CASSLAGDTQYF	TRBV5-1	TRBJ2-3	many	.
TGTGCCACCAGCGGCAAGGGGCATGATCAGCCCCAGCATTTT	CATSGKGHDQPQHF	TRBV15	TRBJ1-5	.	.
TGTGCCAGCAGCCCTCCTAGCGGGGCCTACGAGCAGTACTTC	CASSPPSGAYEQYF	TRBV9	TRBJ2-7	.	TRBD2